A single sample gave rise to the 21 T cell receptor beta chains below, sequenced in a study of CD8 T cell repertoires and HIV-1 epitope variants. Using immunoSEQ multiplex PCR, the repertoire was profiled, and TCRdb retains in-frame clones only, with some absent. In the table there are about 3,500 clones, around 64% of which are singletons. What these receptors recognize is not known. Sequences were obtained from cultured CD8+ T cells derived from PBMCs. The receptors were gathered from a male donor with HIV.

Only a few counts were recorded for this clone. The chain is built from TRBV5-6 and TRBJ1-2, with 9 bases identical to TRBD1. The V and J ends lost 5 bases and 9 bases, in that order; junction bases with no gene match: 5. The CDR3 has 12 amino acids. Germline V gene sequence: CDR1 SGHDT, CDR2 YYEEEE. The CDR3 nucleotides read TGTGCCAGCAGGGGACAGGGTAAGCGCTACACCTTC. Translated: CASRGQGKRYTF.

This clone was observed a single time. CDR3 DNA: TGTGCCAGCAGTCCTTGGGGGGGCACTGAAGCTTTCTTT. Translation gives CASSPWGGTEAFF. The chain has TRBV27 and TRBJ1-1; weak D call: TRBD1 (5 bases). The CDR3 is made up of 13 amino acids. Trimming removed 5 bases from V and 4 bases from J, with 11 bases in between. Germline V gene data show CDR1 as MNHEY and CDR2 as SMNVEV (reference sequence).

The CDR3 spells CASSLGGQVGATYEQYF. The CDR3 coding sequence is TGCGCCAGCAGCTTGGGGGGCCAGGTTGGGGCCACCTACGAGCAGTACTTC. The chain employs TRBV5-1 and TRBJ2-7, with D tentatively TRBD1 (5 bases). Germline V gene lookup returns CDR1 SGHRS and CDR2 YFSETQ. The CDR3 covers 17 residues. The V and J ends lost 0 bases and 2 bases respectively, with 18 bases between them.

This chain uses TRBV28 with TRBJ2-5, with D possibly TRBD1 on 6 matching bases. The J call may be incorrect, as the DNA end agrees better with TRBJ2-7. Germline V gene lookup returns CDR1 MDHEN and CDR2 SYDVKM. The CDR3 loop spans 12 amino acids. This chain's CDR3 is CASSRTVYEQYF. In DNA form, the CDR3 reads TGTGCCAGCAGTCGGACAGTATACGAGCAGTACTTC.

The CDR3 coding sequence is TGTGCCAGCAGCCAAGTAGAGGAGATCTACGAGCAGTACTTC. It translates to CASSQVEEIYEQYF. The rearrangement links TRBV14 to TRBJ2-7; no firm D call. This CDR3 is 14 amino acids long. Trimming left V 1 base short and J 3 bases short, with 10 bases between. The germline gives CDR1 SGHDN, CDR2 FVKESK.

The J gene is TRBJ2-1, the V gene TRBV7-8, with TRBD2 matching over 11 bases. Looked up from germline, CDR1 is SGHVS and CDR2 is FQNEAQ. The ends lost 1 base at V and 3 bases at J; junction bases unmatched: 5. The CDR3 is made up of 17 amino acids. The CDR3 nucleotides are TGTGCCAGCAGCTTAGGCGGGACTAGCGGAAACTACAATGAGCAGTTCTTC. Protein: CASSLGGTSGNYNEQFF.

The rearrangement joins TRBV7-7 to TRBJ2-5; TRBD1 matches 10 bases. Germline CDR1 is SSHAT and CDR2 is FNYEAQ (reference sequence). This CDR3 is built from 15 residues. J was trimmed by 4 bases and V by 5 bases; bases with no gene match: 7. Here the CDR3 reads CASSPGQGEGETQYF. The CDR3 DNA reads TGTGCCAGCAGCCCCGGACAGGGGGAGGGAGAGACCCAGTACTTC.

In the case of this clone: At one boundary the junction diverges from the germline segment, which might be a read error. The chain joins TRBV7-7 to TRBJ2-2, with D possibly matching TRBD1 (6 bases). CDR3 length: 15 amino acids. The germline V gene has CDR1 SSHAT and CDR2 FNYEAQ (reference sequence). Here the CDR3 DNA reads TGTGCTAGCAGCTTAGCCGGACAGTACACCGGGGAGCTGTTTTTT. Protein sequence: CASSLAGQYTGELFF.

The CDR3 sequence: CASSVEDGSTDTQYF. Here the CDR3 DNA reads TGTGCCAGCAGCGTAGAGGACGGCAGCACAGATACGCAGTATTTT. The chain carries TRBV9 and TRBJ2-3; no clear D. Germline V gives CDR1 SGDLS, CDR2 YYNGEE. V was clipped by 0 bases and J by 0 bases, with 8 bases between them. There are 15 residues in the CDR3.

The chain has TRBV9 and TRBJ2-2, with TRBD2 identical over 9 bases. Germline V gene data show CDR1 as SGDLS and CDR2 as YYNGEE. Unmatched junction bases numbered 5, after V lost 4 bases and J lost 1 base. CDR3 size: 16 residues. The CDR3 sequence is CASSPRTSENTGELFF. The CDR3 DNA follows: TGTGCCAGCAGCCCCCGGACTAGCGAGAACACCGGGGAGCTGTTTTTT.

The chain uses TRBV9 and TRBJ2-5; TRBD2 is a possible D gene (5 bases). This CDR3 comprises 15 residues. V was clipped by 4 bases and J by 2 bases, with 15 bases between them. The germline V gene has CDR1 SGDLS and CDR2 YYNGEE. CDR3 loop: CASSSAGIDQETQYF. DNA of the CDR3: TGTGCCAGCAGCTCCGCCGGGATAGATCAAGAGACCCAGTACTTC.

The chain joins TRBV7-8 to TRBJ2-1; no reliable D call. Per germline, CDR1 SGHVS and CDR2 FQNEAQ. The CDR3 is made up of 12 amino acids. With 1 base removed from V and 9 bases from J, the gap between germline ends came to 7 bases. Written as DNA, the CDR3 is TGTGCCAGCAGCTTAGGGGAAGGTGAGCAGTTCTTC. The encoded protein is CASSLGEGEQFF.

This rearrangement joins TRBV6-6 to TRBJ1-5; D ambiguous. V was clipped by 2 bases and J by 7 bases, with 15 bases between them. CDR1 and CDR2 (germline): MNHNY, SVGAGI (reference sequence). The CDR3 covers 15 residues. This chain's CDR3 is CASSYLEYRLQPQHF. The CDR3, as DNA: TGTGCCAGCAGTTACCTCGAGTACAGATTGCAGCCCCAGCATTTT.

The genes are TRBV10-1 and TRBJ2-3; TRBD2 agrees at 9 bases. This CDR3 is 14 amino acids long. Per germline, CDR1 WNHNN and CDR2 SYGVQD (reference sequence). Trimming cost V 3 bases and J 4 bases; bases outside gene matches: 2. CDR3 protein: CASSERTSADTQYF. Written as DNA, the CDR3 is TGCGCCAGCAGTGAAAGGACTAGCGCAGATACGCAGTATTTT.

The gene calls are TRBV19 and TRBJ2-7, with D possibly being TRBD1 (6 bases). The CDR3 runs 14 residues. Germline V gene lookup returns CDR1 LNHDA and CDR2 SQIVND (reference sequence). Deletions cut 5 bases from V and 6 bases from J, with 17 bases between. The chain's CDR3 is CASSHMNRVGEQYF. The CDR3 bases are TGTGCCAGTAGTCATATGAACAGGGTGGGCGAGCAGTACTTC.

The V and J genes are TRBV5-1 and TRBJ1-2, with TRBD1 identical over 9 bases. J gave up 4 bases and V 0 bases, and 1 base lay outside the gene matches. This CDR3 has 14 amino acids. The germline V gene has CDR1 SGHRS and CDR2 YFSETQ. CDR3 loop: CASSLGTGAYGYTF. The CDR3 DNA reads TGCGCCAGCAGCTTGGGGACAGGGGCCTATGGCTACACCTTC.

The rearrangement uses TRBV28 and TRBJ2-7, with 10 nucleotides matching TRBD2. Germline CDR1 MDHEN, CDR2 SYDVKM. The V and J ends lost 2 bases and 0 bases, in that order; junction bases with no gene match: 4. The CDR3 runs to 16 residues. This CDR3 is CASSLESSGSSYEQYF. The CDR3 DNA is TGTGCCAGCAGTTTAGAGTCTAGCGGGAGCTCCTACGAGCAGTACTTC.

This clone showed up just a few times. The chain's CDR3 is CASSPGTGRVDSPLHF. CDR3 in DNA: TGTGCCAGCAGTCCCGGGACAGGGAGAGTGGATTCACCCCTCCACTTT. This rearrangement joins TRBV6-6 to TRBJ1-6; 9 bases match TRBD1. Germline V gene lookup returns CDR1 MNHNY and CDR2 SVGAGI (reference sequence). The CDR3 has 16 residues. The V segment lost 5 bases and the J segment 8 bases; nucleotides outside the gene matches: 10.

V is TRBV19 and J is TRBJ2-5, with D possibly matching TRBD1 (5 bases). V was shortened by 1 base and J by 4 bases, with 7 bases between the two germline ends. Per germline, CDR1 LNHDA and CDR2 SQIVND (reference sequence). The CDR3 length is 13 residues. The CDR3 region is CASSIVGVETQYF. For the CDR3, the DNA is TGTGCCAGTAGTATAGTAGGGGTAGAGACCCAGTACTTC.

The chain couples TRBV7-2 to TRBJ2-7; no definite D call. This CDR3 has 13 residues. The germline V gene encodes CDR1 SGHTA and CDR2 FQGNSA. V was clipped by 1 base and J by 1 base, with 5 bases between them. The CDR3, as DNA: TGTGCCAGCAGCTTAGACACTTCCTACGAGCAGTACTTC. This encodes CASSLDTSYEQYF.

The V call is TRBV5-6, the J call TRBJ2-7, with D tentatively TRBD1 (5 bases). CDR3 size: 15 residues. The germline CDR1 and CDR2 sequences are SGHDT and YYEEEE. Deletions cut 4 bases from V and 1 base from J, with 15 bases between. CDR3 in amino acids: CASSPDTHGSYEQYF. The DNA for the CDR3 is TGTGCCAGCAGCCCGGACACGCACGGTTCCTACGAGCAGTACTTC.